This T cell receptor beta chain emerged from a study of PD-1 blockade in classical Hodgkin lymphoma (dated by TCRdb to the early 2020s). About the study as a whole: Nivolumab dosing was 3 mg/kg intravenously every 2 weeks, continuing until either disease progression or unacceptable toxicity. To define a peripheral blood immune signature of response to PD-1 blockade in classical Hodgkin lymphoma, the study combined TCR beta sequencing with CyTOF.

Sample time point, as interpreted from the label and publication: cycle 4 day 1 (C4D1), after about 6 weeks of nivolumab. Every trial patient had relapsed following autologous stem cell transplantation, and prior brentuximab vedotin exposure was what differed among cohorts A, B and C. The trial cohort included 50 to 60 patients with relapsed/refractory classical Hodgkin lymphoma, and each patient had a best overall response of complete response, partial response or progressive disease. In the multi-cohort phase II CheckMate 205 trial, trial patients received single-agent nivolumab. Best overall response was determined by an independent review committee according to the 2007 International Working Group response criteria. PBMCs from the trial were collected at three points: immediately before nivolumab initiation (C1D1), and during therapy at cycle 2 day 1 and cycle 4 day 1. Peripheral blood was collected in 8 mL Vacutainer Cell Preparation Tubes, from which PBMCs were isolated by centrifugation and then cryopreserved.

The germline V gene specifies SGHRS as CDR1 and YFSETQ as CDR2. V gives up 6 bases and J gives up 0 bases, and the segment between their germline ends measures 16 bases. The CDR3 starts with the cysteine, ends with the phenylalanine, and has 15 residues. Left in the record is the CDR3 DNA by itself, 45 bases read in frame from the first base. Turning to this clone: The clone's antigen remains unknown. Base qualities are not provided; no much larger clone lies one nucleotide away.

The full study reports these points: The study was restricted to a single clinical trial cohort, and the causes of repertoire differences, possibly disease activity or prior therapy, were left undefined. By C4D1, a significant rise was seen in CD4+ TCR diversity but not in CD8+ TCR diversity (p=0.0027 vs p=0.16), and the rise was most apparent among complete responders (p=0.02). Baseline TCR diversity was reported as lower in newly diagnosed patients than in healthy donors, and lower still in relapsed/refractory patients. Baseline diversity similar to that of newly diagnosed patients was observed in trial patients achieving complete response, whereas significantly lower diversity was observed in partial responders and progressors. Diversity was lower in patients who began nivolumab less than 1 year after ASCT, so these patients were left out of later analyses to avoid confounding by immune reconstitution.

Genomic DNA was extracted with the Qiagen DNeasy kit from unsorted PBMCs and from negatively selected CD4+ and CD8+ fractions. Using primers that anneal to V and J segments, immunoSEQ multiplex PCR amplified the TCR beta CDR3 regions. A synthetic immune receptor repertoire was used to minimize amplification bias, and any remaining bias was removed computationally after sequencing. The paper's data handling went like this. Repertoire diversity was quantified as the Shannon entropy index using custom Python scripts. Unsorted, CD4+ and CD8+ repertoires were examined separately, except in combined analyses, for which CD4+ and CD8+ sequences were merged in silico. Clonal expansion was defined as a frequency increase of at least 2-fold after treatment compared with C1D1, and clones undetected at baseline were assigned a pseudocount of 0.5. Singleton clones were defined as clones with 0 or 1 copy at C1D1, and non-singleton clones were defined as clones with 2 or more copies. Clones expanded in unsorted samples were annotated as CD4+, CD8+ or unknown by matching protein sequences in sorted samples from the same patient. Wilcoxon tests on paired samples were used to test diversity changes from C1D1 to C4D1. TCRdb holds this immuneACCESS table with in-frame rearrangements only. Some clones are missing; in checked studies, unresolved V genes explain under half, and the rest has no known cause. V, J and clone size derive from that table, while D and trimming were established from the DNA sequence. This sample has about 21,000 clones in its table, and over 70% of those were observed once. The top ten hold about 19% of the sample.

The chain couples TRBV5-1 to TRBJ2-7; the D gene is perhaps TRBD1 or TRBD2, as each covers 5 bases. Specimen: peripheral blood mononuclear cells (PBMCs), collected before the fourth cycle of nivolumab. This clonotype was obtained from a human donor with classical Hodgkin lymphoma. This receptor carries the CDR3 CASTGFGASSYEQYF. The bases read TGCGCCAGCACAGGTTTCGGGGCAAGCTCCTACGAGCAGTACTTC.